The 21 T cell receptor beta chains given below trace back to one sample, sequenced in a study of T cell responses to AZD1222 COVID-19 vaccine (TCRdb year 2021). Taken with the paper, the label for time point translates to: baseline before first vaccination. Libraries came from the immunoSEQ multiplex PCR assay. Not all clones reach the TCRdb copy of this immuneACCESS table, which keeps in-frame sequences only. Checked studies attribute under half of the gap to unresolved V genes and leave the rest unexplained. Within this sample are 130,000 or so clones, with 89% of them counted one time only. The biggest ten clones account for approximately 3% of the sample. This material consisted of peripheral blood, taken on day 0 of AZD1222 vaccination. The receptors originated from an adult in good health.

The chain employs TRBV18 and TRBJ1-1; D uncertain. With 3 bases removed from V and 8 bases from J, the gap between germline ends came to 13 bases. Germline loops: CDR1 KGHSH, CDR2 LQKENI. The CDR3 contains 13 residues. The CDR3 DNA follows: TGTGCCAGCTCACCCCTCTTGAGGGCAGAAGCTTTCTTT. It encodes CASSPLLRAEAFF.

This clone has a single count. The chain recombines TRBV28 with TRBJ1-5; D is undetermined. The CDR3 loop spans 14 amino acids. The germline V gene encodes CDR1 MDHEN and CDR2 SYDVKM. The V gene lost 5 bases and the J gene lost 8 bases, with 16 bases spanning the gap. The CDR3 DNA is TGTGCCAGCAGTCCATACACCCTCCGGGAGCCCCAGCATTTT. It is translated as CASSPYTLREPQHF.

This clone appeared a single time. The genes are TRBV19 and TRBJ2-1, with 7 nucleotides matching TRBD2. V lost 9 bases to trimming and J lost 9 bases; unmatched junction nucleotides: 20. CDR3 length: 16 residues. Per germline, CDR1 LNHDA and CDR2 SQIVND (reference sequence). The CDR3 loop reads CASQGSGLAVQGEQFF. The CDR3 region has the DNA TGTGCCAGCCAAGGCTCGGGCCTAGCGGTCCAGGGTGAGCAGTTCTTC.

The genes are TRBV6-2 or TRBV6-3 and TRBJ2-7, with unresolved D. In germline, CDR1 is MNHEY, CDR2 SVGEGT. The CDR3 runs 13 residues. Trimming stripped 2 bases from V and 2 bases from J, with 7 bases between. CDR3 loop: CASSYGLAYEQYF. CDR3 coding DNA: TGTGCCAGCAGTTACGGCTTAGCCTACGAGCAGTACTTC.

In the case of this clone: The same CDR3 also results from other DNA sequences found in this sample. V and J are TRBV2 and TRBJ1-5, with 7 nucleotides matching TRBD1. Trimming cost V 5 bases and J 4 bases; bases outside gene matches: 5. The CDR3 length is 14 residues. Germline V CDR1 and CDR2: SNHLY, FYNNEI. In DNA form, the CDR3 reads TGTGCCAGCAGTCGACAGGGCGGAAATCAGCCCCAGCATTTT. Translated: CASSRQGGNQPQHF.

The chain carries TRBV6-1 and TRBJ2-7; maybe TRBD2 (6 bases). Trimming left V 1 base short and J 2 bases short, with 9 bases between. CDR1 is MNHNS and CDR2 is SASEGT in the germline V gene. The CDR3 is 14 amino acids. In DNA form, the CDR3 reads TGTGCCAGCAGTGAAGTCCGCGGGACCTACGAGCAGTACTTC. Translating it yields CASSEVRGTYEQYF.

The chain combines TRBV7-8 with TRBJ1-5; D gene unclear. This CDR3 region has 15 residues. V was clipped by 2 bases and J by 0 bases, with 8 bases between them. CDR1 is SGHVS, CDR2 FQNEAQ, per germline. In nucleotides, the CDR3 is TGTGCCAGCAGCTTAAGGTCGGGTAGCAATCAGCCCCAGCATTTT. Its translation: CASSLRSGSNQPQHF.

The gene calls are TRBV6-5 and TRBJ1-2; D call uncertain. The V end lost 5 bases, the J end lost 5 bases, and 18 bases lay between the germline ends. The CDR3 extends over 15 amino acids. The germline V gene encodes CDR1 MNHEY and CDR2 SVGAGI. The chain's CDR3 is CASSPAPGRPYGYTF. DNA of the CDR3: TGTGCCAGCAGTCCCGCTCCCGGACGTCCTTATGGCTACACCTTC.

The chain joins TRBV25-1 to TRBJ2-7, with TRBD2 matching over 11 bases. Trimming at V came to 7 bases and at J to 5 bases, leaving 7 bases not matched to a gene. The CDR3 spans 14 residues. CDR1 is MGHDK, CDR2 SYGVNS, per germline. The CDR3: CASKPLAGDDEQYF. The CDR3 DNA sequence: TGTGCCAGCAAGCCACTAGCGGGAGATGACGAGCAGTACTTC.

V and J are TRBV19 and TRBJ1-2; TRBD1 matches at 7 bases. This CDR3 is built from 15 residues. V shed 7 bases, J shed 2 bases, and the junction held 10 bases outside the gene matches. CDR1 and CDR2 (germline): LNHDA, SQIVND (reference sequence). The CDR3, as DNA: TGTGCCAGTACCTCCCCGGACAGGCCGAACTATGGCTACACCTTC. Its protein product is CASTSPDRPNYGYTF.

The chain employs TRBV3-1 (or the pseudogene TRBV3-2) and TRBJ2-2, with TRBD1 matching over 7 bases. This CDR3 is 15 amino acids long. Looked up from germline, CDR1 is LGHDT and CDR2 is YNNKEL (reference sequence). V trimming: 4 bases; J trimming: 2 bases; junction bases outside the gene matches: 4. CDR3: CASSLQGYNTGELFF. In nucleotides, the CDR3 is TGTGCCAGCAGCCTACAGGGGTACAACACCGGGGAGCTGTTTTTT.

The chain links TRBV7-9 to TRBJ1-1; D unclear. Germline V gene lookup returns CDR1 SEHNR and CDR2 FQNEAQ (reference sequence). V shed 5 bases and J shed 1 base, with 11 bases lying between them. The CDR3 is 14 amino acids. The CDR3 region has the DNA TGTGCCAGCAGCCCTAGCTCAGCGAACACTGAAGCTTTCTTT. It specifies CASSPSSANTEAFF. Variable domain in full (rest from reference TRBV7-9 and TRBJ1-1): DTGVSQNPRHKITKRGQNVTFRCDPISEHNRLYWYRQTLGQGPEFLTYFQNEAQLEKSRLLSDRFSAERPKGSFSTLEIQRTEQGDSAMYLCASSPSSANTEAFFGQGTRLTVV.

The rearrangement uses TRBV27 and TRBJ2-1; possibly TRBD2 for D (6 bases). Germline values: CDR1 MNHEY, CDR2 SMNVEV (reference sequence). V lost 5 bases, J lost 5 bases, and 16 bases lay in between. This CDR3 is 15 amino acids long. CDR3 in DNA: TGTGCCAGCAGTATTCGACTAGGGAAAGACAATGAGCAGTTCTTC. The encoded protein is CASSIRLGKDNEQFF.

This clone was seen more than once but under ten times. The chain combines TRBV16 with TRBJ1-1; D gene ambiguous. The CDR3 covers 13 residues. Trimming shortened V by 0 bases and J by 1 base, and 3 bases separated the two germline ends. Germline V gene sequence: CDR1 KGHSY, CDR2 FQNENV. The CDR3, as DNA: TGTGCCAGCAGCCAATCAAAGAACACTGAAGCTTTCTTT. It is translated as CASSQSKNTEAFF.

The chain carries TRBV5-6 and TRBJ2-1; TRBD1 or TRBD2 may be the D gene (5 bases each). Germline V CDR1 and CDR2: SGHDT, YYEEEE. CDR3 length: 16 amino acids. Trimming cost V 4 bases and J 2 bases, with 16 bases left between them. CDR3: CASSPDRDGTYNEQFF. The CDR3 DNA sequence: TGTGCCAGCAGCCCGGACCGGGACGGAACCTACAATGAGCAGTTCTTC.

The chain recombines TRBV5-5 with TRBJ2-1, with a weak D call TRBD1 (6 bases). Germline assignment: CDR1 SGHKS and CDR2 YYEKEE (reference sequence). The ends were cut back, 5 bases at V and 8 bases at J, with 17 bases in the middle. The CDR3 runs to 14 residues. DNA for the CDR3: TGTGCCAGCAGTCCAGGGGCTAATTACGATGAGCAGTTCTTC. It is translated as CASSPGANYDEQFF. Supplemented by reference TRBV5-5 and TRBJ2-1, the full variable domain reads DAGVTQSPTHLIKTRGQQVTLRCSPISGHKSVSWYQQVLGQGPQFIFQYYEKEERGRGNFPDRFSARQFPNYSSELNVNALLLGDSALYLCASSPGANYDEQFFGPGTRLTVL.

This clone has just a few counts. The chain recombines TRBV12-3 or TRBV12-4 with TRBJ2-1; D unclear. With 2 bases removed from V and 6 bases from J, the gap between germline ends came to 8 bases. The CDR3 is made up of 13 amino acids. The CDR3 sequence: CASSLRSRNEQFF. CDR3 nucleotide sequence: TGTGCCAGCAGTTTAAGGTCTCGCAATGAGCAGTTCTTC.

This sequence joins TRBV19 and TRBJ1-5; TRBD1 matches 11 bases. V was clipped by 4 bases and J by 7 bases; unmatched bases: 6. Per the germline V gene, CDR1 is LNHDA and CDR2 is SQIVND (reference sequence). CDR3 length: 15 amino acids. The CDR3 DNA reads TGTGCCAGTAGTAAATGGACAGGGGGCGAACAGCCCCAGCATTTT. As protein: CASSKWTGGEQPQHF.

V and J are TRBV5-1 and TRBJ1-4; D ambiguous. This CDR3 contains 14 residues. From germline, CDR1 is SGHRS and CDR2 YFSETQ. V gave up 0 bases and J gave up 8 bases, with 11 bases separating them. The CDR3 region has the DNA TGCGCCAGCAGCTTGGAGGGCCGAGGGGAAAAACTGTTTTTT. It codes for CASSLEGRGEKLFF. Filled out from reference TRBV5-1 and TRBJ1-4, the complete variable domain reads KAGVTQTPRYLIKTRGQQVTLSCSPISGHRSVSWYQQTPGQGLQFLFEYFSETQRNKGNFPGRFSGRQFSNSRSEMNVSTLELGDSALYLCASSLEGRGEKLFFGSGTQLSVL.

V and J are TRBV7-9 and TRBJ1-5; a weak D match, TRBD1 (5 bases). CDR1 SEHNR and CDR2 FQNEAQ come from the germline V gene (reference sequence). Trimming pared 5 bases from V and 5 bases from J, leaving 10 bases between. This CDR3 is built from 13 residues. The CDR3 sequence: CASSMGVDQPQHF. CDR3 in DNA: TGTGCCAGCAGCATGGGGGTAGATCAGCCCCAGCATTTT.

The chain employs TRBV20-1 and TRBJ2-6, with 10 nucleotides matching TRBD1. Germline V gene lookup returns CDR1 DFQATT and CDR2 SNEGSKA (reference sequence). The length of the CDR3 is 16 residues. Trimming at V came to 4 bases and at J to 2 bases, leaving 5 bases not matched to a gene. For the CDR3, the DNA is TGCAGTGCTATTGACAGGGGGCAGGCTGGGGCCAACGTCCTGACTTTC. Protein: CSAIDRGQAGANVLTF.